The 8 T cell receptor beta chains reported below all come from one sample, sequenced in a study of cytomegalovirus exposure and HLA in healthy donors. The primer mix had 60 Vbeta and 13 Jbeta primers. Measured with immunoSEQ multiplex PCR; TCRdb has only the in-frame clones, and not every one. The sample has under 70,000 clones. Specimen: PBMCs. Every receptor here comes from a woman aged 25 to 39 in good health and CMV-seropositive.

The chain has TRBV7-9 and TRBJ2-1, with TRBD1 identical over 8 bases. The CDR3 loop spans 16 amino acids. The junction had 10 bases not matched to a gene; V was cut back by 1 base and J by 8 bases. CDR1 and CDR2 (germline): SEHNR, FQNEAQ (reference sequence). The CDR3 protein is CASSLERTGGIHEQFF. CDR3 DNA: TGTGCCAGCAGCTTAGAGAGAACAGGGGGAATTCATGAGCAGTTCTTC.

The CDR3 DNA is TGTGCCAGCTCACCATTAGCGATGAACACTGAAGCTTTCTTT. Protein sequence: CASSPLAMNTEAFF. This chain links TRBV18 with TRBJ1-1; D is uncertain. Trimming left V 2 bases short and J 0 bases short, with 7 bases between. CDR3 size: 14 residues. Germline V gene sequence: CDR1 KGHSH, CDR2 LQKENI. Based on the CDR3 plus reference TRBV18 and TRBJ1-1, the full variable domain is NAGVMQNPRHLVRRRGQEARLRCSPMKGHSHVYWYRQLPEEGLKFMVYLQKENIIDESGMPKERFSAEFPKEGPSILRIQQVVRGDSAAYFCASSPLAMNTEAFFGQGTRLTVV.

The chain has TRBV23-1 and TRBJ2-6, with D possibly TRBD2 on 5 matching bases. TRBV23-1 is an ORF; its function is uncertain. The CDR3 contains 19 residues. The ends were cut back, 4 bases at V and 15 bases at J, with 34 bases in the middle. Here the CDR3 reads CASSLFPGRRGSLKIGLTF. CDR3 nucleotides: TGCGCCAGCAGTCTGTTTCCGGGAAGGAGAGGCTCTCTGAAGATCGGCCTGACTTTC.

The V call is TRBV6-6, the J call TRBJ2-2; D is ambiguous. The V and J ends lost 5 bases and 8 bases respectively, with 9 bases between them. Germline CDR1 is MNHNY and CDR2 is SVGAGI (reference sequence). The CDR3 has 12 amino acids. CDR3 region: CASSHDQGELFF. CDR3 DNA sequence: TGTGCCAGCAGTCATGATCAGGGGGAGCTGTTTTTT.

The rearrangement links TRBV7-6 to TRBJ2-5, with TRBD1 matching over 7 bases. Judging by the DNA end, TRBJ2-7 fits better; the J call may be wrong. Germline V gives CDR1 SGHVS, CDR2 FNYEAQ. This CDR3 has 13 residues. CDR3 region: CASNQGDSYEQYF. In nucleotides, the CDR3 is TGTGCCAGCAACCAGGGGGACTCCTACGAGCAGTACTTC.

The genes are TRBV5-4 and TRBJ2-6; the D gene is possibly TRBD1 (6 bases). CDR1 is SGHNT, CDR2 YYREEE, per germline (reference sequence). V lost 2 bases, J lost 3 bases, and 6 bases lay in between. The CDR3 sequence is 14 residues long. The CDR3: CASSLQGGANVLTF. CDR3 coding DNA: TGTGCCAGCAGCTTACAGGGTGGGGCCAACGTCCTGACTTTC.

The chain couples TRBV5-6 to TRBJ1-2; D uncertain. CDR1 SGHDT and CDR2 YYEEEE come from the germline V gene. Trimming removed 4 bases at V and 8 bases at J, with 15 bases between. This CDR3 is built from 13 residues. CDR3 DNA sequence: TGTGCCAGCAGCGTCCTCGGGGTCGACGGCTACACCTTC. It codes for CASSVLGVDGYTF.

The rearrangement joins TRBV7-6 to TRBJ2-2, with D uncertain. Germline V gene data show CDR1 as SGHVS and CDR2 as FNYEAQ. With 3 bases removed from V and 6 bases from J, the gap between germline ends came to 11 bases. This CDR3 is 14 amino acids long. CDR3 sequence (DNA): TGTGCCAGCAGCTTTCGGCTGGGCCCCGGGGAGCTGTTTTTT. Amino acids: CASSFRLGPGELFF.